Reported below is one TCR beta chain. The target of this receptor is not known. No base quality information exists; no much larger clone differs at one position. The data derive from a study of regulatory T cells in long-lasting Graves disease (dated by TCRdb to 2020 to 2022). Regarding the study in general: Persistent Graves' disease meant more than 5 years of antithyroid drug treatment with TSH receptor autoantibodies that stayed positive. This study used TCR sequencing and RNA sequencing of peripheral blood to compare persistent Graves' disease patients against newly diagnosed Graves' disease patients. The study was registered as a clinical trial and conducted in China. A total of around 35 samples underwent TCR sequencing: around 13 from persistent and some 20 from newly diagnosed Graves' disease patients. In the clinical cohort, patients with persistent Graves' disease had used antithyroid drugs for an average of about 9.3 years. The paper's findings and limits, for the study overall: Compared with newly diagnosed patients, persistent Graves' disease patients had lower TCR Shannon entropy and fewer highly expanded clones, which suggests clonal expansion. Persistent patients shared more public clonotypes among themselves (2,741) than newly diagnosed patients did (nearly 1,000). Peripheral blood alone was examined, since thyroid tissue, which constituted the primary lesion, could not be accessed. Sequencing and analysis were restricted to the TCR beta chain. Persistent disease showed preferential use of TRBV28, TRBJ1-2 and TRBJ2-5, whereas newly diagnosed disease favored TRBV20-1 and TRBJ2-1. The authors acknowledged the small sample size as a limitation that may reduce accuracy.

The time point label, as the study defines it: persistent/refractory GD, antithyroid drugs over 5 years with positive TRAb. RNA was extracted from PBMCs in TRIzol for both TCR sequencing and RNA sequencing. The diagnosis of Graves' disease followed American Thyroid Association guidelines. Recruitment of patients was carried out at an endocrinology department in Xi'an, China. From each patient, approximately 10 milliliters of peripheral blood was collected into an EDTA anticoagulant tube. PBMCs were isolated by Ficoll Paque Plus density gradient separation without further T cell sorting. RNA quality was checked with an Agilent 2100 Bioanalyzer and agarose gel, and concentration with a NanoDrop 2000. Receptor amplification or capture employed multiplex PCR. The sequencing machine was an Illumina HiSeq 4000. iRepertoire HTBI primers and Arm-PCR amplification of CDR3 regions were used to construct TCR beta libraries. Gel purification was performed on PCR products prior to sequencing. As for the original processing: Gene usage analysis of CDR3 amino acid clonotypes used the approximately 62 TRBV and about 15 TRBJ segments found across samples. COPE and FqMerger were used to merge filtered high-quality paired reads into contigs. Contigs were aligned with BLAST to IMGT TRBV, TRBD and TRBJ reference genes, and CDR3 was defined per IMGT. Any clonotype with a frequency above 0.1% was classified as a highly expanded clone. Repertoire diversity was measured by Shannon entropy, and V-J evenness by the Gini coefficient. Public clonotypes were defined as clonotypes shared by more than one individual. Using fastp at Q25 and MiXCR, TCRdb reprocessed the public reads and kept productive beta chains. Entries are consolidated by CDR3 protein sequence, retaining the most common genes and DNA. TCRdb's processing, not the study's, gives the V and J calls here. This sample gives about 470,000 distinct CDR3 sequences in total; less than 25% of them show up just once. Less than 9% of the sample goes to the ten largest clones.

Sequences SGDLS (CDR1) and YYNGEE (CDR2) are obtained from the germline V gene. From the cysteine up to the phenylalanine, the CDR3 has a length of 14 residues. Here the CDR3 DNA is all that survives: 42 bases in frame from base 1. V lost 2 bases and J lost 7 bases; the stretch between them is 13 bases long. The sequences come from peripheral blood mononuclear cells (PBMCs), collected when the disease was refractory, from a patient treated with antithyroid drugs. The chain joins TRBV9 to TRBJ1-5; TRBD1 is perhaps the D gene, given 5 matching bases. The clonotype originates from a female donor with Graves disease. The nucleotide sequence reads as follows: TGTGCCAGCAGCGTTAATGGGGCGGGACAGCCCCAGCATTTT. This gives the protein CASSVNGAGQPQHF.